The 5 T cell receptor beta chains below come from one sample, sequenced in a study of blood T cell repertoires in COVID-19. The table came from immunoSEQ multiplex PCR; TCRdb's copy has only in-frame clones and leaves some out. Of roughly 220,000 clones listed, about 88% are singletons. Sequenced sample: peripheral blood. The source of these receptors is a woman between 50 and 59 years old with COVID-19, enrolled during active disease.

V and J are TRBV11-2 and TRBJ2-3; D unresolved. The CDR3 covers 15 residues. V was clipped by 2 bases and J by 0 bases, with 9 bases between them. Germline-derived CDR1 and CDR2 are SGHAT and FQNNGV. The CDR3 bases are TGTGCCAGCAGCTTACAATGGGCTAGCACAGATACGCAGTATTTT. Its protein product is CASSLQWASTDTQYF.

V usage is TRBV11-2 and J usage is TRBJ2-3, with 11 nucleotides matching TRBD1. The CDR3 is 14 residues long. V gave up 5 bases and J gave up 5 bases; unmatched junction bases: 3. The germline gives CDR1 SGHAT, CDR2 FQNNGV. For the CDR3, the DNA is TGTGCCAGCAGCCGGACAGGGGGCCTAGATACGCAGTATTTT. Protein product: CASSRTGGLDTQYF.

The genes are TRBV19 and TRBJ1-2, with 9 bases fitting TRBD1. From germline, CDR1 is LNHDA and CDR2 SQIVND (reference sequence). CDR3 length equals 14 residues. V shed 4 bases and J 7 bases; nucleotides not matched to a gene: 7. The CDR3 DNA follows: TGTGCCAGTAGTACCGGACAGGGGATGGGTGGCTACACCTTC. Protein: CASSTGQGMGGYTF. The full variable domain, its missing parts supplied by reference TRBV19 and TRBJ1-2, is DGGITQSPKYLFRKEGQNVTLSCEQNLNHDAMYWYRQDPGQGLRLIYYSQIVNDFQKGDIAEGYSVSREKKESFPLTVTSAQKNPTAFYLCASSTGQGMGGYTFGSGTRLTVV.

The rearrangement joins TRBV19 to TRBJ2-7, with a possible D match to TRBD1 (5 bases). CDR3 length: 17 residues. The germline V gene encodes CDR1 LNHDA and CDR2 SQIVND (reference sequence). Trimming left V 3 bases short and J 5 bases short, with 23 bases between. DNA for the CDR3: TGTGCCAGTAGTATTGGGGCAGGGCGGCCCCTCGGCCACGAGCAGTACTTC. Its translation is CASSIGAGRPLGHEQYF.

The chain is built from TRBV30 and TRBJ2-2; D is perhaps TRBD1 (5 bases). Germline CDR1 reads GTSNPN; CDR2 reads SVGIG (reference sequence). Trimming shortened V by 2 bases and J by 4 bases, and 14 bases separated the two germline ends. This CDR3 has 15 residues. CDR3 sequence (DNA): TGTGCCTGGAGTAAGGGGCCCTCCCTCACCGGGGAGCTGTTTTTT. Translation: CAWSKGPSLTGELFF.